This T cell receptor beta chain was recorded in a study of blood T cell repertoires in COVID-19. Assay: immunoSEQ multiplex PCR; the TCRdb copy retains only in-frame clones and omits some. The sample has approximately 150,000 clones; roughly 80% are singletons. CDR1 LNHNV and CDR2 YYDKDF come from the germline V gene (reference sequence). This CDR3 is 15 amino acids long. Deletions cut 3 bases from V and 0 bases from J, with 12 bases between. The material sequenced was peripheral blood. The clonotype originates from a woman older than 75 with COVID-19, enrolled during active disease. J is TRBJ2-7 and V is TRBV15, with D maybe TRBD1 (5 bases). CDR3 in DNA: TGTGCCACCAGCAGCCAGGGTATGGTCTCCTACGAGCAGTACTTC. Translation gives CATSSQGMVSYEQYF.